Listed below are T cell receptor beta chains from one sample, sequenced in a study of T cells after yellow fever vaccination. A single record per CDR3 protein comes from TCRdb applying MiXCR to the 5' RACE reads. The sample contains 550,000 to 750,000 distinct CDR3 sequences, approximately 13% of which appear only once. This material consisted of PBMCs, taken on the day of the yellow fever booster vaccination. The receptor source for this set is a man aged 25-40 years who received the YFV17D yellow fever vaccine. CDR3s include the opening cysteine and the closing phenylalanine or tryptophan. D genes are given only for firm matches. Clone size, where shown, is once, few, many, or a class for clones that have expanded.

V gene: TRBV20-1; J gene: TRBJ2-3; D gene: TRBD2; clone size: -; CDR3 protein: CSAIPAGGIFIADTQYF; CDR3 DNA: TGCAGTGCTATCCCAGCGGGAGGGATTTTTATAGCAGATACGCAGTATTTT
V gene: TRBV7-2; J gene: TRBJ2-1; D gene: TRBD1; clone size: few; CDR3 protein: CASVQGASTRYNEQFF; CDR3 DNA: TGTGCCAGCGTCCAGGGGGCGTCAACGAGATACAATGAGCAGTTCTTC
V gene: TRBV4-3; J gene: TRBJ2-7; D gene: -; clone size: -; CDR3 protein: CASSQTRAGAYEQYF; CDR3 DNA: TGCGCCAGCAGCCAAACCCGAGCAGGCGCGTACGAGCAGTACTTC
V gene: TRBV6-6; J gene: TRBJ2-3; D gene: -; clone size: -; CDR3 protein: CASKPEGPHTQYF; CDR3 DNA: TGTGCCAGCAAACCGGAGGGACCGCATACGCAGTATTTT
V gene: TRBV6-1; J gene: TRBJ2-1; D gene: TRBD2; clone size: few; CDR3 protein: CASRRASGRFNEQFF; CDR3 DNA: TGTGCCAGCAGGAGAGCTAGCGGGAGATTCAATGAGCAGTTCTTC
V gene: TRBV6-2/TRBV6-3; J gene: TRBJ2-5; D gene: -; clone size: -; CDR3 protein: CASLQGPETQYF; CDR3 DNA: TGTGCCAGCCTTCAGGGCCCCGAGACCCAGTACTTC
V gene: TRBV5-1; J gene: TRBJ1-4; D gene: -; clone size: few; CDR3 protein: CASSRLQGGTTNEKLFF; CDR3 DNA: TGCGCCAGCAGTCGGTTACAGGGAGGTACAACTAATGAAAAACTGTTTTTT
V gene: TRBV23-1; J gene: TRBJ2-2; D gene: TRBD2; clone size: many; CDR3 protein: CASSPKRPGGHTGELFF; CDR3 DNA: TGCGCCAGCAGCCCTAAAAGACCGGGAGGGCACACCGGGGAGCTGTTTTTT
V gene: TRBV2; J gene: TRBJ2-7; D gene: TRBD1; clone size: -; CDR3 protein: CATLQGAGEQYF; CDR3 DNA: TGTGCCACCTTACAGGGGGCCGGCGAGCAGTACTTC
V gene: TRBV7-9; J gene: TRBJ1-2; D gene: TRBD1; clone size: many; CDR3 protein: CASSGTGGLYGYTF; CDR3 DNA: TGTGCCAGCAGCGGCACAGGGGGCTTGTATGGCTACACCTTC
V gene: TRBV4-2; J gene: TRBJ2-3; D gene: -; clone size: -; CDR3 protein: CASSQEGRPSTDTQYF; CDR3 DNA: TGTGCCAGCAGCCAAGAAGGTAGACCTAGCACAGATACGCAGTATTTT
V gene: TRBV6-2/TRBV6-3; J gene: TRBJ2-7; D gene: -; clone size: few; CDR3 protein: CASKGSSYEQYF; CDR3 DNA: TGTGCCAGCAAAGGTTCCTCCTACGAGCAGTACTTC
V gene: TRBV20-1; J gene: TRBJ2-1; D gene: -; clone size: -; CDR3 protein: CSALPSKGEQFF; CDR3 DNA: TGCAGTGCCCTTCCTAGCAAGGGTGAGCAGTTCTTC
V gene: TRBV4-1; J gene: TRBJ2-5; D gene: -; clone size: -; CDR3 protein: CASSSLGQRDVETQYF; CDR3 DNA: TGCGCCAGCAGCAGTTTGGGGCAGAGGGACGTTGAGACCCAGTACTTC
V gene: TRBV18; J gene: TRBJ2-5; D gene: -; clone size: -; CDR3 protein: CASSPDYPETQYF; CDR3 DNA: TGTGCCAGCTCACCCGACTATCCAGAGACCCAGTACTTC
V gene: TRBV20-1; J gene: TRBJ2-3; D gene: TRBD2; clone size: few; CDR3 protein: CSVSGGPTDTQYF; CDR3 DNA: TGCAGCGTTAGCGGGGGCCCCACAGATACGCAGTATTTT
V gene: TRBV29-1; J gene: TRBJ2-2; D gene: TRBD2; clone size: few; CDR3 protein: CSVSGIQSGELFF; CDR3 DNA: TGCAGCGTGAGCGGGATACAATCCGGGGAGCTGTTTTTT
V gene: TRBV6-5; J gene: TRBJ2-7; D gene: -; clone size: few; CDR3 protein: CASSDIYEQYF; CDR3 DNA: TGTGCCAGCAGCGACATCTACGAGCAGTACTTC
V gene: TRBV18; J gene: TRBJ2-7; D gene: TRBD1; clone size: many; CDR3 protein: CASSPPGQIYEQYF; CDR3 DNA: TGTGCCAGCTCACCACCGGGACAGATCTACGAGCAGTACTTC
V gene: TRBV10-2; J gene: TRBJ2-7; D gene: -; clone size: few; CDR3 protein: CASLTSTYEQYF; CDR3 DNA: TGCGCCAGCCTGACTAGTACCTACGAGCAGTACTTC
V gene: TRBV20-1; J gene: TRBJ2-7; D gene: TRBD1; clone size: few; CDR3 protein: CSATGQPGYEQYF; CDR3 DNA: TGCAGTGCCACGGGACAGCCGGGCTACGAGCAGTACTTC
V gene: TRBV11-1; J gene: TRBJ2-1; D gene: TRBD2; clone size: -; CDR3 protein: CASSPSLREGGNEQFF; CDR3 DNA: TGTGCCAGCAGCCCGTCGCTGCGGGAGGGGGGGAATGAGCAGTTCTTC
V gene: TRBV5-1; J gene: TRBJ2-1; D gene: -; clone size: -; CDR3 protein: CASSMTREQFF; CDR3 DNA: TGCGCCAGCAGCATGACTAGGGAGCAGTTCTTC
V gene: TRBV28; J gene: TRBJ2-5; D gene: TRBD1; clone size: few; CDR3 protein: CASSFPPTGGGAETQYF; CDR3 DNA: TGTGCCAGCAGTTTCCCTCCGACAGGGGGAGGTGCGGAGACCCAGTACTTC
V gene: TRBV23-1; J gene: TRBJ1-1; D gene: TRBD1; clone size: -; CDR3 protein: CASSHTGQGGWNTEAFF; CDR3 DNA: TGCGCCAGCAGTCATACCGGACAGGGAGGGTGGAACACTGAAGCTTTCTTT
V gene: TRBV15; J gene: TRBJ2-2; D gene: TRBD1; clone size: -; CDR3 protein: CATSKRDSRKKLFF; CDR3 DNA: TGTGCCACCAGCAAACGGGACAGCCGGAAGAAGCTGTTTTTT
V gene: TRBV3-1; J gene: TRBJ2-7; D gene: TRBD2; clone size: -; CDR3 protein: CASSLIGLAGDEQYF; CDR3 DNA: TGTGCCAGCAGCCTCATTGGACTAGCGGGAGACGAGCAGTACTTC
V gene: TRBV7-6; J gene: TRBJ2-7; D gene: TRBD1; clone size: few; CDR3 protein: CASSLAADRFYEQYF; CDR3 DNA: TGTGCCAGCAGCTTAGCTGCGGACAGGTTCTACGAGCAGTACTTC
V gene: TRBV7-6; J gene: TRBJ2-1; D gene: TRBD2; clone size: few; CDR3 protein: CASTLLAGTGEQFF; CDR3 DNA: TGTGCCAGCACCCTACTAGCGGGTACTGGTGAGCAGTTCTTC